What follows is one TCR beta chain and its context. The antigen is undetermined. Trimming pared 7 bases from V and 1 base from J, leaving 10 bases between. The CDR3 contains 14 residues. Germline values: CDR1 SNHLY, CDR2 FYNNEI. The data were taken from a study of brain T cells in children with intractable seizures. Study observations and caveats: Only CDR3 sequence similarity suggested viral specificity, without known HCMV serostatus.

This table comes from immunoSEQ multiplex PCR, and its TCRdb copy is limited to in-frame clones, with some not included. The sample yields 340,000 or so clones, 85% to 95% seen once. Time point in this sample: blood from clinic visit 5 months post-surgery; TSC patient then seizure free. The chain carries TRBV2 and TRBJ2-2; the D is unclear. Sequenced here: peripheral blood, sampled 4 to 5 months after surgery. The origin of this receptor is a boy in the first two years of life with tuberous sclerosis and intractable seizures. CDR3 residues: CASMTGLNTGELFF. CDR3 nucleotide sequence: TGTGCCAGCATGACGGGCCTGAACACCGGGGAGCTGTTTTTT.